These 13 T cell receptor beta chains originate from one sample sequenced in a study of blood T cell repertoires in COVID-19. Clones were sequenced by immunoSEQ multiplex PCR, and TCRdb holds only the in-frame ones, with some missing. The table lists approximately 90,000 clones, roughly nine tenths of them singletons. The source material was peripheral blood. These receptors were obtained from a man aged 60 to 75 with COVID-19, enrolled during active disease.

V usage is TRBV6-1 and J usage is TRBJ2-7, with 10 bases fitting TRBD1. Trimming removed 3 bases from V and 6 bases from J; junction bases left unmatched: 2. This CDR3 comprises 13 residues. Germline CDR1 MNHNS, CDR2 SASEGT. CDR3 residues: CASSDGQGVEQYF. CDR3 nucleotides: TGTGCCAGCAGTGATGGACAGGGGGTCGAGCAGTACTTC.

This chain uses TRBV7-2 with TRBJ1-5; D not resolved. CDR3 length equals 13 residues. Germline CDR1 reads SGHTA; CDR2 reads FQGNSA. Trimming removed 3 bases at V and 0 bases at J, with 3 bases between. The CDR3 DNA reads TGTGCCAGCAGCTTGAGTAGCAATCAGCCCCAGCATTTT. This codes for CASSLSSNQPQHF. The full variable domain, in which reference TRBV7-2 and TRBJ1-5 provide the parts outside the CDR3, is GAGVSQSPSNKVTEKGKDVELRCDPISGHTALYWYRQSLGQGLEFLIYFQGNSAPDKSGLPSDRFSAERTGGSVSTLTIQRTQQEDSAVYLCASSLSSNQPQHFGDGTRLSIL.

The J gene is TRBJ2-1, the V gene TRBV7-9; 7 bases match TRBD2. The CDR3 totals 14 residues. CDR1 is SEHNR, CDR2 FQNEAQ, per germline (reference sequence). Trimming took 5 bases from V and 6 from J; bases not matched to a gene: 7. CDR3 coding DNA: TGTGCCAGCAGCCCGAGCGGGAAAGTCAATGAGCAGTTCTTC. Encoded protein: CASSPSGKVNEQFF.

This sequence joins TRBV3-1 (or the pseudogene TRBV3-2) and TRBJ2-5; a weak D match, TRBD1 (6 bases). Trimming took 5 bases from V and 5 from J, leaving 12 bases between them. CDR3 length equals 13 residues. Germline values: CDR1 LGHDT, CDR2 YNNKEL (reference sequence). CDR3 protein: CASSGRGWETQYF. Written as DNA, the CDR3 is TGTGCCAGCAGCGGCAGGGGATGGGAGACCCAGTACTTC.

Details on this clone: Its ends do not fully match the called genes, so a read error is possible. The chain joins TRBV12-3 or TRBV12-4 to TRBJ1-2; 7 bases fit TRBD1. The CDR3 runs to 10 residues. CDR3 nucleotide sequence: TGTGCCAGCAGTTCCGGGACAGCCCTCTTC. Protein: CASSSGTALF.

The chain combines TRBV28 with TRBJ2-7, with D possibly being TRBD1 (6 bases). Germline CDR1 MDHEN, CDR2 SYDVKM. This CDR3 comprises 15 residues. V was clipped by 2 bases and J by 2 bases, with 13 bases between them. The CDR3 DNA follows: TGTGCCAGCAGTTTAGGGACATCCGCTACCTACGAGCAGTACTTC. Protein: CASSLGTSATYEQYF.

This chain connects TRBV5-1 to TRBJ2-7; D unclear. This CDR3 contains 12 residues. The ends were cut back, 0 bases at V and 6 bases at J, with 7 bases in the middle. In germline, CDR1 is SGHRS, CDR2 YFSETQ. CDR3 DNA sequence: TGCGCCAGCAGCTTGGGGGCTCGCGAGCAGTACTTC. This codes for CASSLGAREQYF.

The rearrangement uses TRBV30 and TRBJ1-1; TRBD1 matches 8 bases. CDR3 length: 13 amino acids. Losses at the gene ends were 0 bases for V and 3 bases for J; bases not matched to a gene: 0. Germline assignment: CDR1 GTSNPN and CDR2 SVGIG (reference sequence). The CDR3 DNA follows: TGTGCCTGGAGTGTACAGGGGGACACTGAAGCTTTCTTT. Its translation: CAWSVQGDTEAFF.

This chain uses TRBV30 with TRBJ1-2, with 9 positions matching TRBD1. This CDR3 spans 13 amino acids. The germline gives CDR1 GTSNPN, CDR2 SVGIG (reference sequence). V was clipped by 2 bases and J by 4 bases; unmatched bases: 2. DNA of the CDR3: TGTGCCTGGAGTCCGGACAGGGGCTATGGCTACACCTTC. Amino acid sequence: CAWSPDRGYGYTF.

This clone was counted only a few times. This chain uses TRBV11-2 with TRBJ2-1, with 7 bases matching TRBD1. The CDR3 loop spans 15 amino acids. Germline-derived CDR1 and CDR2 are SGHAT and FQNNGV. V lost 4 bases to trimming and J lost 4 bases; unmatched junction nucleotides: 7. The CDR3 region has the DNA TGTGCCAGCAGCTCTTACAGGGGCGTTTACAATGAGCAGTTCTTC. This translates into CASSSYRGVYNEQFF.

The chain carries TRBV6-5 and TRBJ2-7; possible D gene TRBD2, 6 bases. The germline CDR1 and CDR2 sequences are MNHEY and SVGAGI. V lost 7 bases and J lost 4, with 11 bases in between. The CDR3 extends over 12 amino acids. The DNA of the CDR3 is TGTGCCAGCAATCCGGCGGGGTACGAGCAGTACTTC. Translated, it gives CASNPAGYEQYF.

The genes are TRBV5-1 and TRBJ1-1, with a possible D match to TRBD1 (6 bases). The V gene's germline CDR1 is SGHRS and CDR2 YFSETQ. The V gene lost 3 bases and the J gene lost 8 bases, with 14 bases spanning the gap. This CDR3 region has 13 residues. In DNA, the CDR3 is TGCGCCAGCAGCTCACAGGGTTCGCAGGAAGCTTTCTTT. It translates to CASSSQGSQEAFF.

The chain uses TRBV18 and TRBJ1-4, with D possibly TRBD1 on 6 matching bases. The CDR3 extends over 17 amino acids. Between the trimmed V and J ends, which lost 1 base and 4 bases, there was a span of 16 bases. Germline CDR1 KGHSH, CDR2 LQKENI. CDR3 protein: CASSPLILGQLNEKLFF. The CDR3 coding sequence is TGTGCCAGCTCACCACTTATCCTGGGACAACTTAATGAAAAACTGTTTTTT.